The rows below give T cell receptor beta chains drawn from one sample of a study of CD8+ T cells in alopecia areata. Profiling relied on immunoSEQ multiplex PCR, and the TCRdb table lists in-frame clones only, not all of them. Found here are approximately 300,000 clones, about three fifths of them singletons; the top ten hold more than 1.5%. The specimen was CD4+ T cells sorted from blood, collected at week 24, from a patient treated with tofacitinib. The origin of the receptors is a human donor with alopecia areata. The CDR3 runs from the conserved cysteine through the conserved F or W. D genes are given only for firm matches. For some rows the clone size is stated as once, few or many, or as a class when expanded; others skip it.

few | . | TRBV18 | CASSRDFGDEQFF
. | TRBD1 | TRBV6-4 | CASSPTAGTGNNEQFF
few | . | TRBV5-5 | CASRQDTTSYNEQFF
. | . | TRBV7-8 | CASSQPGLRNTEAFF
. | TRBD1 | TRBV30 | CAWLGQGGSPLHF
. | TRBD2 | TRBV11-2 | CASSPGRIDSLRTDTQYF
. | . | TRBV7-6 | CASSLAPGAQYF
. | TRBD1 | TRBV30 | CAGKQGVTEAFF
. | . | TRBV5-1 | CASGRDGQKETQYF
. | . | TRBV4-3 | CASSQDRRVYGYTF
once | . | TRBV5-4 | CASSLVSGPKNIQYF
. | . | TRBV4-2 | CASSQGDSEGTDTQYF
. | TRBD1 | TRBV4-1 | CASSPRQGGGELFF
. | . | TRBV9 | CASSVFDGYSPLHF
. | . | TRBV27 | CASSPHRVKSQYQETQYF
. | . | TRBV30 | CAWSVPGADTQYF
. | . | TRBV29-1 | CSALRGSGNTIYF
. | . | TRBV6-6 | CASSYLGGSYEQYF
. | TRBD1 | TRBV29-1 | CSVHRQGLYGYTF
. | . | TRBV5-6 | CASSRQGLEQFF
. | TRBD2 | TRBV10-3 | CAISVGTSGDQETQYF
. | . | TRBV5-1 | CASSFKNTGELFF
. | . | TRBV5-1 | CASSLGPGTDEQYF
few | . | TRBV10-3 | CAISRGRDEQFF
. | . | TRBV29-1 | CSVAHPGYEQYF
. | TRBD1 | TRBV4-1 | CASSRIDRGPYNEQFF
few | . | TRBV7-2 | CASSRQGGPWHTQYF
once | . | TRBV9 | CASSVGQSNQPQHF
. | . | TRBV28 | CASSDQGTFNEQFF
. | . | TRBV29-1 | CSGRGTGNTIYF
. | . | TRBV6-5 | CASSPLAANSPLHF
few | . | TRBV21-1 | CASSKEAENTEAFF
few | . | TRBV7-2 | CASSPRLNYGYTF
. | . | TRBV30 | CAWSAGRAKNIQYF
. | TRBD1 | TRBV19 | CASSIGAVGTGAGANVLTF
once | . | TRBV6-5 | CASSYSQRSGYTF
. | . | TRBV30 | CAWTPRGNPYEQYF
. | . | TRBV4-1 | CASSHRAGQGETQYF
. | . | TRBV6-6 | CASSVLAASTDTQYF
. | . | TRBV29-1 | CSGNVGASFQETQYF
. | . | TRBV7-6 | CASSLGLGDTQYF
. | TRBD1 | TRBV7-2 | CASSSGQGLEKLFF
. | TRBD1 | TRBV6-1 | CASCVQGSTEAFF
. | . | TRBV4-3 | CASSQGRIGYGYTF
. | TRBD1 | TRBV25-1 | CASSAPWGQGAGTQYF
few | . | TRBV4-1 | CASSQEVQGRYQPQHF
. | . | TRBV4-1 | CASSQDEQGLVANYTF
. | TRBD1 | TRBV30 | CAWRWTGARRTNTEAFF
once | . | TRBV29-1 | CSGSSEGRSYEQYF
. | . | TRBV30 | CAGSEITEAFF
. | TRBD1 | TRBV5-1 | CASSPGQLLAKNIQYF
. | . | TRBV5-1 | CASSQGTVTYNEQFF
. | . | TRBV5-6 | CASSFVGGNQETQYF
. | . | TRBV30 | CAWSRLDYEQYF